Sequencing of this TCR beta chain was carried out in a study of T-cell reconstitution after alpha-beta-depleted transplantation in children (TCRdb year 2016). At the level of the whole study: Using TCR repertoire profiling, the study followed T-cell immune reconstitution in a quantitative way in children after TCRalphabeta/CD19-depleted allogeneic hematopoietic cell transplantation. What the research found in general, with its limitations: In some patients, the high TCRbeta diversity seen at day 60 was put down to recipient T cells and intrathymic progenitors that had survived conditioning. The apparently early alphabetaT-cell count recovery about two months after transplant was reportedly dependent on only several hundred rapidly expanded clones derived from non-depleted graft cells. Over subsequent months, a decline in hyperexpanded clone frequencies was noted, and after one year, T-cell counts and TCRbeta diversity were mostly ascribed to newly produced T cells.

This clonotype was observed at least ten times. The antigen it binds to is not known. No clone much larger than this one lies a single base away; base qualities are absent. Between the V and J ends, shortened by 8 bases and 4 bases respectively, the junction contains 8 bases. From its cysteine to its phenylalanine, the CDR3 spans 12 amino acids. The DNA shown is the 36-base CDR3, in frame from base 1. The library came from PCR. TCRdb records Illumina HiSeq 2500 as the sequencer. Molecular barcoding was employed in the preparation of TCR libraries, with unique molecular identifiers being used to normalize TCRbeta repertoire quantification. Using fastp at Q25 and MiXCR, TCRdb reprocessed the public reads and kept productive beta chains. Each entry merges the rows of one CDR3 protein and shows their most common DNA and genes. This sample comprises fewer than 350,000 distinct CDR3 sequences, about 9.9% of them detected only once. The top ten hold 20% to 25% of the sample.

The treatment or condition label of this sample denotes: allogeneic hematopoietic cell transplantation with graft depleted of TCRalphabeta T cells and CD19 B cells. The children who served as transplant recipients had been given grafts of TCRalphabeta/CD19-depleted allogeneic hematopoietic cells. This receptor chain uses TRBV12-3 or TRBV12-4 and TRBJ2-2; the D gene is perhaps TRBD2, on 6 matching bases. The sample here was peripheral blood, taken 180 days after TCRalphabeta/CD19-depleted stem cell transplant. This TCR derives from a male patient aged 2 to 10 who had a stem cell transplant for chronic granulomatous disease, so the T cells may come from the graft donor. The DNA reads TGTGCCAGCCGGGAGCCCACCGGGGAGCTGTTTTTT. Its translation is CASREPTGELFF.